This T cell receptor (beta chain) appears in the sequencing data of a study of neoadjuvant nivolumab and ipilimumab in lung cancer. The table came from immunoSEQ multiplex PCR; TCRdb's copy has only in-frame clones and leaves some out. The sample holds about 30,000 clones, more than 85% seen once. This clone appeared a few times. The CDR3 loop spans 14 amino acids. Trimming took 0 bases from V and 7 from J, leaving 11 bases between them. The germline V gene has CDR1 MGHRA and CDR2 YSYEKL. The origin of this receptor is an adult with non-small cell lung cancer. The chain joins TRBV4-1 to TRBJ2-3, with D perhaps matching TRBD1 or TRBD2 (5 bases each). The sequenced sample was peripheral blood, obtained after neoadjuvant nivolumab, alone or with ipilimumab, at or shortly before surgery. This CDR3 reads CASSQETGTYTQYF. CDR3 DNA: TGCGCCAGCAGCCAAGAAACGGGGACGTATACGCAGTATTTT.